Presented here are 10 T cell receptor beta chains from one specimen sequenced in a study of graft-versus-host responses after intestinal transplantation. Clones were read by immunoSEQ multiplex PCR, and TCRdb kept only the in-frame ones, dropping some. The data hold fewer than 20,000 clones, with roughly three quarters observed a single time. Intraepithelial plus lamina propria lymphocytes were released by processing graft tissue. The sample was ileum tissue, taken about 460 days after intestinal transplant. These receptors were obtained from a human patient who received an intestinal transplant, so some T cells may come from the graft donor.

The gene calls are TRBV30 and TRBJ1-4; D uncertain. From germline, CDR1 is GTSNPN and CDR2 SVGIG (reference sequence). This CDR3 has 13 amino acids. Trimming left V 8 bases short and J 0 bases short, with 10 bases between. The CDR3 DNA reads TGTGCCCGAGAGGGAGCAACTAATGAAAAACTGTTTTTT. Its protein product is CAREGATNEKLFF.

V usage is TRBV5-1 and J usage is TRBJ2-5; 7 positions agree with TRBD2. Losses at the gene ends were 4 bases for V and 3 bases for J; bases not matched to a gene: 12. The CDR3 contains 16 residues. CDR1 and CDR2 from the germline V gene are SGHRS and YFSETQ. Here the CDR3 reads CASSPQGLPIKETQYF. Here the CDR3 DNA reads TGCGCCAGCAGCCCGCAGGGACTACCAATAAAAGAGACCCAGTACTTC.

V and J are TRBV6-5 and TRBJ1-2; TRBD1 might be the D (6 bases). This CDR3 comprises 11 residues. The germline V and J ends were trimmed by 10 bases and 5 bases, with 11 bases remaining between them. CDR1 and CDR2 (germline): MNHEY, SVGAGI. Written as DNA, the CDR3 is TGTGCCACCAAACAGGGTTATGGCTACACCTTC. Its translation: CATKQGYGYTF.

The rearrangement links TRBV7-2 to TRBJ2-7, with TRBD1 identical over 10 bases. V gave up 1 base and J gave up 6 bases; unmatched junction bases: 3. The CDR3 contains 14 residues. In germline, CDR1 is SGHTA, CDR2 FQGNSA. This CDR3 reads CASSLVGTGAEQYF. CDR3 sequence (DNA): TGTGCCAGCAGCTTAGTGGGGACAGGGGCCGAGCAGTACTTC.

The chain carries TRBV30 and TRBJ2-7; D unclear. The CDR3 is 11 residues long. Germline V lookup: CDR1 GTSNPN, CDR2 SVGIG (reference sequence). Trimming took 1 base from V and 2 from J, leaving 3 bases between them. The CDR3 nucleotides read TGTGCCTGGAGTGCGCCCTACGAGCAGTACTTC. This gives the protein CAWSAPYEQYF. Using reference TRBV30 and TRBJ2-7 for the parts outside the CDR3, the full variable domain is SQTIHQWPATLVQPVGSPLSLECTVEGTSNPNLYWYRQAAGRGLQLLFYSVGIGQISSEVPQNLSASRPQDRQFILSSKKLLLSDSGFYLCAWSAPYEQYFGPGTRLTVT.

This clone came up a few times. This chain uses TRBV18 with TRBJ1-1; tentative D call: TRBD1 (6 bases). The CDR3 runs to 16 residues. V was shortened by 5 bases and J by 1 base, with 17 bases between the two germline ends. CDR1 KGHSH and CDR2 LQKENI come from the germline V gene. In DNA form, the CDR3 reads TGTGCCAGCTCAATGTTCCGTGGGGGCCGGAACACTGAAGCTTTCTTT. As protein: CASSMFRGGRNTEAFF.

A few counts support this clone. The chain uses TRBV6-5 and TRBJ2-7, with D maybe TRBD2 (6 bases). Germline CDR1 MNHEY, CDR2 SVGAGI. Trimming pared 6 bases from V and 0 bases from J, leaving 12 bases between. CDR3 size: 14 residues. CDR3 nucleotides: TGTGCCAGCAGGAAGGAGGGAGTCTCCTACGAGCAGTACTTC. Translated, it gives CASRKEGVSYEQYF.

V and J are TRBV11-2 and TRBJ1-3; 8 bases map to TRBD1. CDR1 is SGHAT and CDR2 is FQNNGV in the germline V gene. This CDR3 contains 17 residues. Germline trimming cut 6 bases from V and 4 bases from J; bases unmatched to any gene: 14. The CDR3 region has the DNA TGTGCCAGCAGTTACACCACAGGGGGGGTACCGGGAAACACCATATATTTT. This gives the protein CASSYTTGGVPGNTIYF.

This clone was picked up a small number of times. The CDR3 nucleotides are TGCGCCAGCAGTCAGCTCACAGTCCCGGACTACGAGCAGTACTTC. Translation: CASSQLTVPDYEQYF. V is TRBV23-1 and J is TRBJ2-7; D not resolved. TRBV23-1 is treated as an ORF (open reading frame) with a function not yet certain. The CDR3 length is 15 residues. Trimming shortened V by 3 bases and J by 3 bases, and 15 bases separated the two germline ends.

This chain connects TRBV7-9 to TRBJ1-2; D ambiguous. Per the germline V gene, CDR1 is SEHNR and CDR2 is FQNEAQ (reference sequence). V dropped 5 bases and J dropped 0 bases, with 13 bases sitting between them. This CDR3 is built from 15 residues. The DNA for the CDR3 is TGTGCCAGCAGCCCCGTTGAGTCCCCTAACTATGGCTACACCTTC. This encodes CASSPVESPNYGYTF.